These 18 T cell receptor beta chains were all obtained from the same sample, sequenced in a study of cytomegalovirus exposure and HLA in healthy donors. Use of 60 Vbeta and 13 Jbeta primers characterized the PCR. Generated by immunoSEQ multiplex PCR, the TCRdb table keeps only in-frame clones and is missing some. The table includes just over 200,000 clones, 75% to 85% detected once. The sample was PBMCs. Every receptor here comes from a woman aged 40 to 50 in good health and CMV-seronegative.

This clone was detected only once. This chain links TRBV5-1 with TRBJ2-1, with D perhaps TRBD1 (5 bases). Deletions cut 0 bases from V and 6 bases from J, with 13 bases between. The germline V gene has CDR1 SGHRS and CDR2 YFSETQ. This CDR3 spans 15 amino acids. The CDR3 sequence: CASSLDVAGLNEQFF. The CDR3 region has the DNA TGCGCCAGCAGCTTGGATGTGGCAGGGCTCAATGAGCAGTTCTTC.

This chain uses TRBV7-9 with TRBJ2-5; 10 bases map to TRBD1. V gave up 1 base and J gave up 5 bases; unmatched junction bases: 4. The CDR3 extends over 15 amino acids. Germline-derived CDR1 and CDR2 are SEHNR and FQNEAQ (reference sequence). The CDR3 DNA follows: TGTGCCAGCAGCTTAGGGGGACAGGGGTGGGAGACCCAGTACTTC. Translating it yields CASSLGGQGWETQYF.

The chain employs TRBV5-1 and TRBJ2-7, with TRBD2 matching 12 bases. Trimming removed 0 bases from V and 2 bases from J; junction bases left unmatched: 3. Germline assignment: CDR1 SGHRS and CDR2 YFSETQ. The CDR3 has 16 amino acids. The CDR3 nucleotides read TGCGCCAGCAGCTTGGCGACTAGCGGGAGACCCTACGAGCAGTACTTC. Its protein is CASSLATSGRPYEQYF.

The V and J genes are TRBV6-5 and TRBJ2-7; maybe TRBD1 (6 bases). V was clipped by 5 bases and J by 1 base, with 12 bases between them. CDR1 is MNHEY, CDR2 SVGAGI, per germline. This CDR3 contains 14 residues. In nucleotides, the CDR3 is TGTGCCAGCAGTCGCAGGGACAATTCCTACGAGCAGTACTTC. Protein: CASSRRDNSYEQYF.

This clone has a handful of counts. The J gene is TRBJ1-1, the V gene TRBV30; TRBD1 aligns across 10 bases. The V segment lost 5 bases and the J segment 4 bases; nucleotides outside the gene matches: 10. This CDR3 has 15 amino acids. Germline CDR1 GTSNPN, CDR2 SVGIG (reference sequence). In nucleotides, the CDR3 is TGTGCCTGGGCGTGGACAGGGGGGATCTCCACTGAAGCTTTCTTT. It codes for CAWAWTGGISTEAFF. Based on the CDR3 plus reference TRBV30 and TRBJ1-1, the full variable domain is SQTIHQWPATLVQPVGSPLSLECTVEGTSNPNLYWYRQAAGRGLQLLFYSVGIGQISSEVPQNLSASRPQDRQFILSSKKLLLSDSGFYLCAWAWTGGISTEAFFGQGTRLTVV.

This chain uses TRBV14 with TRBJ2-2, with 10 bases lining up with TRBD1. The CDR3 is made up of 18 amino acids. Germline assignment: CDR1 SGHDN and CDR2 FVKESK. Germline trimming cut 3 bases from V and 2 bases from J; bases unmatched to any gene: 9. CDR3 DNA: TGTGCCAGCAGCCAGAGGGACAGGGGTCTATTTAACACCGGGGAGCTGTTTTTT. This codes for CASSQRDRGLFNTGELFF.

This rearrangement joins TRBV5-1 to TRBJ2-1; 8 nucleotides align to TRBD2. The germline CDR1 and CDR2 sequences are SGHRS and YFSETQ. This CDR3 spans 17 amino acids. Trimming took 0 bases from V and 6 from J; bases not matched to a gene: 11. CDR3 amino acids: CASSLALGAGGFNEQFF. The CDR3 bases are TGCGCCAGCAGCTTGGCTCTCGGGGCGGGGGGCTTCAATGAGCAGTTCTTC.

Points on this clone: Other DNA sequences in this sample translate to the same CDR3. This chain uses TRBV27 with TRBJ2-7; 10 positions match TRBD1. The germline V gene encodes CDR1 MNHEY and CDR2 SMNVEV (reference sequence). Trimming took 6 bases from V and 6 from J; bases not matched to a gene: 11. The CDR3 contains 15 residues. CDR3 sequence reads: CASSPRQGASAEQYF. The DNA for the CDR3 is TGTGCCAGCAGCCCCCGACAGGGGGCGTCAGCCGAGCAGTACTTC.

This clone has only one observation. V is TRBV4-2 and J is TRBJ1-2; 11 bases line up with TRBD1. The CDR3 spans 18 residues. V lost 3 bases, J lost 0 bases, and 9 bases stayed unmatched. CDR1 is LGHNA and CDR2 is YNFKEQ in the germline V gene. In DNA form, the CDR3 reads TGTGCCAGCAGCCAGGATGGACAGGGGGCAGGGTCTAACTATGGCTACACCTTC. It specifies CASSQDGQGAGSNYGYTF.

This clone appeared a single time. The rearrangement uses TRBV7-3 and TRBJ2-7; 8 bases are a match to TRBD2. V shed 4 bases and J 2 bases; nucleotides not matched to a gene: 7. CDR1 SGHTA and CDR2 FQGTGA come from the germline V gene. The CDR3 runs to 15 residues. CDR3 nucleotide sequence: TGTGCCAGCAGCTGGGAGCCGGGACTAGCCTACGAGCAGTACTTC. Its translation is CASSWEPGLAYEQYF.

This clone appeared a few times. The genes are TRBV7-2 and TRBJ1-1, with 7 positions matching TRBD1. CDR3 size: 15 residues. Germline loops: CDR1 SGHTA, CDR2 FQGNSA. J lost 0 bases, V lost 4 bases, and 5 bases had no gene match. The CDR3 DNA sequence: TGTGCCAGCAGCTCACAGGGGTTCCTGAACACTGAAGCTTTCTTT. Translated: CASSSQGFLNTEAFF.

This clone was recorded a few times. The rearrangement uses TRBV10-3 and TRBJ1-1; weak D call: TRBD1 (6 bases). The germline V gene encodes CDR1 ENHRY and CDR2 SYGVKD. This CDR3 contains 12 residues. Trimming shortened V by 8 bases and J by 4 bases, and 11 bases separated the two germline ends. CDR3 in DNA: TGTGCCATCCGAGGGGGGGGCACTGAAGCTTTCTTT. Protein: CAIRGGGTEAFF.

This clone was seen more than once but under ten times. This chain uses TRBV7-6 with TRBJ1-4; possibly TRBD1 for D (5 bases). V shed 6 bases and J shed 2 bases, with 13 bases lying between them. Germline V gene lookup returns CDR1 SGHVS and CDR2 FNYEAQ. CDR3 length: 15 residues. CDR3 sequence: CASSMEGRTNEKLFF. The CDR3 bases are TGTGCCAGCAGTATGGAGGGGAGGACTAATGAAAAACTGTTTTTT.

The chain employs TRBV5-4 and TRBJ2-5; a weak D match, TRBD2 (6 bases). The CDR3 is 12 amino acids. Trimming stripped 4 bases from V and 11 bases from J, with 15 bases between. Germline V gene data show CDR1 as SGHNT and CDR2 as YYREEE (reference sequence). The chain's CDR3 is CASSRDFREQYF. Here the CDR3 DNA reads TGTGCCAGCAGCAGGGACTTCCGAGAGCAGTACTTC.

This chain links TRBV10-3 with TRBJ2-3, with TRBD2 as a possible D gene (5 bases). The CDR3 totals 12 residues. Trimming removed 9 bases at V and 6 bases at J, with 13 bases between. Germline V gene sequence: CDR1 ENHRY, CDR2 SYGVKD. DNA of the CDR3: TGTGCCATAGCGGCCCAAGCGGATACGCAGTATTTT. The encoded protein is CAIAAQADTQYF.

This clone came up once. The chain couples TRBV30 to TRBJ2-1; the D gene is possibly TRBD2 (6 bases). The CDR3 totals 15 residues. Trimming removed 0 bases at V and 2 bases at J, with 11 bases between. CDR1 and CDR2 from the germline V gene are GTSNPN and SVGIG (reference sequence). CDR3: CAWSVGLSPYNEQFF. Here the CDR3 DNA reads TGTGCCTGGAGTGTCGGACTAAGTCCCTACAATGAGCAGTTCTTC.

This rearrangement joins TRBV11-2 to TRBJ2-7; the match to TRBD1 covers 7 bases. This CDR3 contains 17 residues. With V trimmed by 1 base and J by 4 bases, 13 bases remained unmatched. In germline, CDR1 is SGHAT, CDR2 FQNNGV. The CDR3 coding sequence is TGTGCCAGCAGCTTAGCGAGACAGGGTAGCTCTAGGTACGAGCAGTACTTC. Its translation: CASSLARQGSSRYEQYF. Filled out from reference TRBV11-2 and TRBJ2-7, the complete variable domain reads EAGVAQSPRYKIIEKRQSVAFWCNPISGHATLYWYQQILGQGPKLLIQFQNNGVVDDSQLPKDRFSAERLKGVDSTLKIQPAKLEDSAVYLCASSLARQGSSRYEQYFGPGTRLTVT.

The chain has TRBV7-9 and TRBJ2-7, with D perhaps matching TRBD1 (6 bases). Trimming left V 6 bases short and J 6 bases short, with 21 bases between. This CDR3 has 15 residues. Germline V gene lookup returns CDR1 SEHNR and CDR2 FQNEAQ (reference sequence). CDR3 nucleotides: TGTGCCAGCAGGTCGCATGGGACACCTTCCACCGAGCAGTACTTC. This encodes CASRSHGTPSTEQYF. Complete variable domain (other parts from reference TRBV7-9 and TRBJ2-7): DTGVSQNPRHKITKRGQNVTFRCDPISEHNRLYWYRQTLGQGPEFLTYFQNEAQLEKSRLLSDRFSAERPKGSFSTLEIQRTEQGDSAMYLCASRSHGTPSTEQYFGPGTRLTVT.